These 21 T cell receptor beta chains share one sample of origin, sequenced in a study of radiation and T cells in renal cell carcinoma. Sequencing was performed with immunoSEQ multiplex PCR; in TCRdb, only in-frame clones are kept and a portion is missing. The repertoire holds about 59,000 clones, with 65% to 80% as singletons. Indicated time point: baseline pretreatment blood. Treatment denoted: 15 Gy SBRT to primary tumor, nephrectomy 4 weeks later. Material: blood, obtained from a patient whose treatment included radiotherapy and nephrectomy. Receptors originate from a man aged 55 to 70 with renal cell carcinoma.

The V and J genes are TRBV11-2 and TRBJ1-1; no clear D gene. The V gene's germline CDR1 is SGHAT and CDR2 FQNNGV. The CDR3 runs 13 residues. V was trimmed by 3 bases and J by 1 base, leaving 6 bases between them. CDR3 sequence reads: CASSFRENTEAFF. The CDR3, as DNA: TGTGCCAGCAGCTTTCGGGAGAACACTGAAGCTTTCTTT.

This chain links TRBV7-3 with TRBJ2-1; 10 nucleotides agree with TRBD2. The V segment lost 5 bases and the J segment 6 bases; nucleotides outside the gene matches: 10. Germline V gene sequence: CDR1 SGHTA, CDR2 FQGTGA. CDR3 size: 16 residues. The CDR3 loop reads CASSTDTSGTTNEQFF. The CDR3 region has the DNA TGTGCCAGCAGCACCGATACTAGCGGGACCACCAATGAGCAGTTCTTC.

V gene TRBV7-9 combines with J gene TRBJ2-7; 7 bases fit TRBD2. Trimming at V came to 1 base and at J to 1 base, leaving 7 bases not matched to a gene. CDR1 is SEHNR and CDR2 is FQNEAQ in the germline V gene (reference sequence). The CDR3 totals 16 residues. CDR3 nucleotide sequence: TGTGCCAGCAGCTTAGTGGGAGGGAAGGGTTCCTACGAGCAGTACTTC. Protein product: CASSLVGGKGSYEQYF. Filled out from reference TRBV7-9 and TRBJ2-7, the complete variable domain reads DTGVSQNPRHKITKRGQNVTFRCDPISEHNRLYWYRQTLGQGPEFLTYFQNEAQLEKSRLLSDRFSAERPKGSFSTLEIQRTEQGDSAMYLCASSLVGGKGSYEQYFGPGTRLTVT.

The J gene is TRBJ2-2, the V gene TRBV7-9; D perhaps matches TRBD2 (5 bases). This CDR3 is built from 18 residues. Germline CDR1 SEHNR, CDR2 FQNEAQ (reference sequence). The V end was cut by 5 bases, the J end by 1 base, with 20 bases between. The CDR3 spells CASSPEGLLVGNTGELFF. The DNA for the CDR3 is TGTGCCAGCAGCCCAGAGGGTCTGCTGGTTGGGAACACCGGGGAGCTGTTTTTT.

This clone was counted a few times. CDR3 sequence reads: CASSRTGSETQYF. The CDR3, as DNA: TGTGCCAGCAGCCGCACAGGGTCAGAGACCCAGTACTTC. The chain is built from TRBV7-9 and TRBJ2-5, with D perhaps TRBD1 (6 bases). Germline CDR1 is SEHNR and CDR2 is FQNEAQ (reference sequence). The V and J ends lost 5 bases and 4 bases respectively, with 11 bases between them. CDR3 length equals 13 residues.

This clone was detected only a few times. CDR3 loop: CASSPFVAGAQETQYF. The CDR3 coding sequence is TGTGCCAGCTCACCCTTTGTGGCGGGGGCCCAAGAGACCCAGTACTTC. The chain carries TRBV18 and TRBJ2-5; D is perhaps TRBD2 (7 bases). Germline V lookup: CDR1 KGHSH, CDR2 LQKENI. The CDR3 loop spans 16 amino acids. V lost 3 bases and J lost 1, with 15 bases in between.

The rearrangement links TRBV11-2 to TRBJ1-1; D is possibly TRBD1 (6 bases). The CDR3 extends over 14 amino acids. Trimming took 5 bases from V and 0 from J, leaving 10 bases between them. CDR1 and CDR2 from the germline V gene are SGHAT and FQNNGV. The CDR3 loop reads CASSRTVMNTEAFF. The DNA for the CDR3 is TGTGCCAGCAGCCGGACAGTCATGAACACTGAAGCTTTCTTT.

The chain is built from TRBV10-2 and TRBJ1-1; D might be TRBD1 (5 bases). The CDR3 totals 18 residues. V lost 3 bases and J lost 0, with 20 bases in between. Per the germline V gene, CDR1 is WSHSY and CDR2 is SAAADI. The CDR3: CASSDRAFRGPMNTEAFF. The CDR3 DNA sequence: TGCGCCAGCAGTGATAGGGCGTTCCGGGGCCCTATGAACACTGAAGCTTTCTTT.

This clone was counted a single time. The V call is TRBV7-3, the J call TRBJ1-4; D perhaps matches TRBD1 (6 bases). Germline V lookup: CDR1 SGHTA, CDR2 FQGTGA. The V end was cut by 0 bases, the J end by 8 bases, with 13 bases between. The length of the CDR3 is 15 residues. The CDR3 protein is CASSLTGNRVEKLFF. CDR3 nucleotide sequence: TGTGCCAGCAGCTTAACGGGTAACAGGGTCGAAAAACTGTTTTTT.

The CDR3 DNA follows: TGTGCCAGCAGTCAATCGGGTTATGGCTACACCTTC. Encoded protein: CASSQSGYGYTF. The chain couples TRBV7-9 to TRBJ1-2; D is uncertain. V gave up 6 bases and J gave up 5 bases, with 10 bases separating them. The CDR3 has 12 residues. In germline, CDR1 is SEHNR, CDR2 FQNEAQ (reference sequence).

The chain links TRBV11-2 to TRBJ1-2, with 7 bases aligning to TRBD1. CDR1 and CDR2 from the germline V gene are SGHAT and FQNNGV. V was pared by 5 bases and J by 2 bases, with 8 bases of the junction left unmatched. The length of the CDR3 is 15 residues. This chain's CDR3 is CASSAGMTGNYGYTF. CDR3 coding DNA: TGTGCCAGCAGCGCAGGGATGACAGGGAACTATGGCTACACCTTC.

V is TRBV7-9 and J is TRBJ1-1, with 9 bases matching TRBD1. The CDR3 covers 14 residues. Trimming removed 4 bases from V and 5 bases from J; junction bases left unmatched: 5. CDR1 SEHNR and CDR2 FQNEAQ come from the germline V gene (reference sequence). CDR3 coding DNA: TGTGCCAGCAGCTCAGGACAGGGGAGGACTGAAGCTTTCTTT. It is translated as CASSSGQGRTEAFF.

This chain connects TRBV7-8 to TRBJ1-5; 8 bases align to TRBD1. Germline V gene lookup returns CDR1 SGHVS and CDR2 FQNEAQ. V gave up 4 bases and J gave up 4 bases; unmatched junction bases: 9. CDR3 length: 16 amino acids. The CDR3 region is CASSSRQGSPNQPQHF. As DNA, the CDR3 is TGTGCCAGCAGCTCACGACAGGGGAGTCCTAATCAGCCCCAGCATTTT.

This clone occurred a few times. CDR3 sequence: CASSLVRQVNTEAFF. The CDR3 DNA is TGTGCCAGCAGCTTAGTCAGACAGGTGAACACTGAAGCTTTCTTT. The J gene is TRBJ1-1, the V gene TRBV7-9; D is possibly TRBD1 (6 bases). This CDR3 is 15 amino acids long. The germline V gene encodes CDR1 SEHNR and CDR2 FQNEAQ (reference sequence). V lost 1 base to trimming and J lost 0 bases, with 9 bases between them.

The chain links TRBV29-1 to TRBJ2-2; tentative D call: TRBD2 (6 bases). Looked up from germline, CDR1 is SQVTM and CDR2 is ANQGSEA. V lost 2 bases, J lost 7 bases, and 11 bases lay in between. This CDR3 comprises 13 residues. CDR3 residues: CSVESSVSGELFF. CDR3 bases: TGCAGCGTTGAATCTAGCGTGAGCGGGGAGCTGTTTTTT.

The chain employs TRBV12-5 and TRBJ1-1; D is uncertain. The CDR3 is 15 residues long. Between the trimmed V and J ends, which lost 1 base and 4 bases, there was a span of 13 bases. The V gene's germline CDR1 is LGHNT and CDR2 FRNRAP. The CDR3 DNA sequence: TGTGCTAGTGGTTTGGAGCCGGGCGCGGGCACTGAAGCTTTCTTT. Translating it yields CASGLEPGAGTEAFF.

This CDR3 reads CASSLETGRLGETQYF. In DNA, the CDR3 is TGTGCCAGCAGCTTAGAGACAGGGAGGTTGGGGGAGACCCAGTACTTC. The chain employs TRBV7-2 and TRBJ2-5, with a possible D match to TRBD1 (7 bases). Germline V gives CDR1 SGHTA, CDR2 FQGNSA. The CDR3 extends over 16 amino acids. V was clipped by 1 base and J by 5 bases, with 17 bases between them. The entire variable domain, with the rest obtained from reference TRBV7-2 and TRBJ2-5, is as follows: GAGVSQSPSNKVTEKGKDVELRCDPISGHTALYWYRQSLGQGLEFLIYFQGNSAPDKSGLPSDRFSAERTGGSVSTLTIQRTQQEDSAVYLCASSLETGRLGETQYFGPGTRLLVL.

The chain links TRBV25-1 to TRBJ1-3, with D perhaps TRBD1 (6 bases). CDR1 and CDR2 from the germline V gene are MGHDK and SYGVNS. The CDR3 runs to 13 residues. The V gene lost 7 bases and the J gene lost 5 bases, with 12 bases spanning the gap. The CDR3 sequence is CASTTDSRNTIYF. As DNA, the CDR3 is TGTGCCAGCACTACGGACAGCCGAAACACCATATATTTT.

The J gene is TRBJ2-5, the V gene TRBV5-1; TRBD1 matches at 7 bases. Germline V gene sequence: CDR1 SGHRS, CDR2 YFSETQ. Losses at the gene ends were 0 bases for V and 2 bases for J; bases not matched to a gene: 4. The CDR3 runs 15 residues. CDR3 loop: CASSLVPGQQETQYF. Written as DNA, the CDR3 is TGCGCCAGCAGCTTGGTGCCGGGACAGCAAGAGACCCAGTACTTC. Looking up the rest from reference TRBV5-1 and TRBJ2-5 gives the full variable domain: KAGVTQTPRYLIKTRGQQVTLSCSPISGHRSVSWYQQTPGQGLQFLFEYFSETQRNKGNFPGRFSGRQFSNSRSEMNVSTLELGDSALYLCASSLVPGQQETQYFGPGTRLLVL.

A single count supports this clone. The V gene is TRBV11-2, the J gene TRBJ1-5; possible D gene TRBD1, 6 bases. Trimming left V 4 bases short and J 7 bases short, with 11 bases between. Germline V gives CDR1 SGHAT, CDR2 FQNNGV. This CDR3 region has 13 residues. DNA for the CDR3: TGTGCCAGCAGCTCTGGGACACGACAGCCCCAGCATTTT. Translation: CASSSGTRQPQHF.

This rearrangement joins TRBV7-2 to TRBJ2-3; TRBD1 is a possible D gene (6 bases). From germline, CDR1 is SGHTA and CDR2 FQGNSA. CDR3 size: 15 residues. V lost 1 base and J 4 bases, leaving 12 bases between the germline ends. CDR3 residues: CASSLGGQTSDTQYF. The CDR3 coding sequence is TGTGCCAGCAGCTTAGGGGGGCAGACTTCAGATACGCAGTATTTT. The full variable domain, rest sourced from reference TRBV7-2 and TRBJ2-3, is GAGVSQSPSNKVTEKGKDVELRCDPISGHTALYWYRQSLGQGLEFLIYFQGNSAPDKSGLPSDRFSAERTGGSVSTLTIQRTQQEDSAVYLCASSLGGQTSDTQYFGPGTRLTVL.